Listed below are T cell receptor beta chains from one sample, sequenced in a study of CXCR3-negative and CXCR3-positive naive CD8 T cells. TCRdb re-called the 5' RACE reads and shows each CDR3 protein once, DNA omitted. The table for this sample gives roughly 55,000 distinct CDR3 sequences. The sample was naive CXCR3+ CD8+ T cells from blood. These receptors originate from a human donor in good health. Some clones in this sample may be carry-over from other donors' samples. Each CDR3 is given with its conserved first and last residue. Expanded clones are given a class, and other clones once, few, many or no size at all.

J: TRBJ2-7
V: TRBV5-1
size: .
CDR3: CASSFSYGKYEQYF

J: TRBJ2-1
V: TRBV29-1
size: .
CDR3: CSVEGAGGLNEQFF

J: TRBJ1-6
V: TRBV12-3/TRBV12-4
size: .
CDR3: CASSVSTNSPLHF

J: TRBJ1-2
V: TRBV7-2
size: .
CDR3: CASSSHPGPEGYGYTF

J: TRBJ2-1
V: TRBV28
size: .
CDR3: CASSDRGALENEQFF

J: TRBJ2-2
V: TRBV14
size: .
CDR3: CASSQPGQGPTGELFF

J: TRBJ1-5
V: TRBV7-9
size: .
CDR3: CARGLLNNQPQHF

J: TRBJ2-5
V: TRBV20-1
size: .
CDR3: CSAGPASEHQETQYF

J: TRBJ2-7
V: TRBV29-1
size: .
CDR3: CSVLGPDSYEQYF

J: TRBJ1-2
V: TRBV25-1
size: .
CDR3: CASSEDDGLYYGYTF

J: TRBJ2-7
V: TRBV29-1
size: .
CDR3: CSVAGTAYEQYF

J: TRBJ2-2
V: TRBV7-9
size: .
CDR3: CASSPTLAGAGELFF

J: TRBJ2-1
V: TRBV27
size: .
CDR3: CASSLWTDNEQFF

J: TRBJ1-2
V: TRBV11-3
size: medium-sized
CDR3: CASSSGTGDGYTF

J: TRBJ1-1
V: TRBV6-5
size: .
CDR3: CASSYGVVRRRGTEAFF

J: TRBJ2-7
V: TRBV7-2
size: .
CDR3: CASSLVLAGDVEQYF

J: TRBJ2-7
V: TRBV20-1
size: .
CDR3: CSATAKGPVTYEQYF

J: TRBJ2-3
V: TRBV3-1
size: .
CDR3: CASSQESLGTGVSDTQYF

J: TRBJ2-7
V: TRBV15
size: .
CDR3: CATSRAPIGGSYEQYF

J: TRBJ2-1
V: TRBV28
size: .
CDR3: CASSPPEDRASLFYNEQFF

J: TRBJ2-7
V: TRBV11-2
size: .
CDR3: CASSLGTDPSYEQYF